The clone carrying this TCR beta chain was picked up a small number of times. Its antigen is unknown. This entry belongs to a study of CD8 T cells in ankylosing spondylitis. TCRdb used MiXCR to reprocess the 5' RACE reads, holding one entry per CDR3 protein. The table shows 120,000 or so distinct CDR3 sequences, with about an eighth occurring only once. Points from the study as a whole: Clones tied to disease were said to be significantly enriched in matched ankylosing spondylitis synovial fluid. A motif of under 10 highly homologous TCR beta variants was seen as apparently characteristic of ankylosing spondylitis blood.

V lost 4 bases to trimming and J lost 0 bases; unmatched junction nucleotides: 2. The CDR3 spans 13 residues. The germline CDR1 and CDR2 sequences are DFQATT and SNEGSKA (reference sequence). This receptor was identified in a female donor with ankylosing spondylitis or in good health (not recorded which). This chain joins TRBV20-1 and TRBJ2-5; TRBD1 matches 7 bases. Sequences were obtained from blood, either unsorted or a sorted T cell fraction (not recorded which). CDR3 amino acids: CSATGTDQETQYF. The CDR3 nucleotides read TGCAGTGCTACCGGGACAGACCAAGAGACCCAGTACTTC.